A selection of T cell receptor beta chains follows, all from one sample in a study of T cell responses to AZD1222 COVID-19 vaccine. Here immunoSEQ multiplex PCR was the method, and the copy in TCRdb shows in-frame clones only, minus some. The profile covers 85,000 or so clones, with around 84% appearing a single time and more than 5% taken by the ten largest. The sample consisted of peripheral blood, taken 28 days after the second AZD1222 dose. The source is an adult who received the AZD1222 COVID-19 vaccine. The CDR3 runs from the conserved cysteine through the conserved F or W. Fields, in order: J gene, clone size, D gene, V gene, CDR3 protein, CDR3 DNA. The D gene is left open where the match is weak. Only some rows state a clone size, as once, few, many or a class for expanded clones.

>TRBJ2-7|once|-|TRBV14
CASSKLGSYEQYF
TGTGCCAGCAGCAAATTGGGGAGCTACGAGCAGTACTTC
>TRBJ2-3|-|-|TRBV6-1
CASSELGLTDTQYF
TGTGCCAGCAGTGAATTGGGGTTGACAGATACGCAGTATTTT
>TRBJ2-1|-|TRBD2|TRBV27
CASSLLAGGPTSYNEQFF
TGTGCCAGCAGTTTACTAGCGGGGGGCCCTACCTCCTACAATGAGCAGTTCTTC
>TRBJ2-5|-|-|TRBV28
CASSLGPGTVETQYF
TGTGCCAGCAGTTTAGGGCCCGGGACCGTAGAGACCCAGTACTTC
>TRBJ2-7|-|TRBD1|TRBV5-1
CASSLRTGLTYEQYF
TGCGCCAGCAGCCTCCGGACAGGGCTGACCTACGAGCAGTACTTC
>TRBJ1-5|once|-|TRBV6-5
CASRLGGSDQPQHF
TGTGCCAGCAGGTTGGGTGGGTCGGATCAGCCCCAGCATTTT
>TRBJ2-3|-|TRBD2|TRBV15
CATSRKVLAGMDTQYF
TGTGCCACCAGCAGGAAGGTCCTAGCGGGGATGGATACGCAGTATTTT
>TRBJ2-7|once|-|TRBV27
CASSPTGSYEQYF
TGTGCCAGCAGTCCAACGGGCTCCTACGAGCAGTACTTC
>TRBJ2-7|-|TRBD2|TRBV28
CASRSGGNRWYF
TGTGCCAGCCGCAGCGGGGGTAACCGGTGGTACTTC
>TRBJ2-2|-|-|TRBV19
CASSPPRSGVNTGELFF
TGTGCCAGTAGTCCCCCTCGCTCAGGGGTGAACACCGGGGAGCTGTTTTTT
>TRBJ1-5|-|-|TRBV28
CASSPRTALNQPQHF
TGTGCCAGCAGTCCCCGGACAGCGTTGAATCAGCCCCAGCATTTT
>TRBJ1-1|once|TRBD1|TRBV5-1
CASSASRGHEAFF
TGCGCCAGCAGCGCCTCCAGGGGGCACGAAGCTTTCTTT
>TRBJ1-6|once|TRBD1|TRBV6-6
CASSFSGGESPLHF
TGTGCCAGCAGTTTCTCAGGGGGCGAGTCACCCCTCCACTTT
>TRBJ2-1|-|-|TRBV2
CASIERGTYNEQFF
TGTGCCAGCATCGAGAGGGGCACCTACAATGAGCAGTTCTTC
>TRBJ2-7|-|-|TRBV14
CASSSYYEQYF
TGTGCCAGCAGCTCATACTACGAGCAGTACTTC
>TRBJ1-3|few|-|TRBV19
CATKAGFTGNTIYF
TGTGCCACTAAGGCTGGATTCACTGGAAACACCATATATTTT
>TRBJ1-5|-|TRBD1|TRBV19
CASSMRTGWDQPQHF
TGTGCCAGTAGTATGCGGACAGGGTGGGATCAGCCCCAGCATTTT
>TRBJ2-7|-|-|TRBV28
CASSFPGTFRNEQYF
TGTGCCAGCAGTTTCCCCGGGACTTTTCGCAACGAGCAGTACTTC
>TRBJ2-5|-|-|TRBV11-2
CASSFAGRETQYF
TGTGCCAGCAGCTTTGCAGGGAGGGAGACCCAGTACTTC
>TRBJ1-1|-|TRBD1|TRBV10-2
CASRKQGLDTEAFF
TGCGCCAGCAGGAAACAGGGGCTGGACACTGAAGCTTTCTTT
>TRBJ1-4|-|-|TRBV5-3
CARSWGHPPTNEKLFF
TGTGCCAGAAGCTGGGGACATCCTCCAACTAATGAAAAACTGTTTTTT
>TRBJ1-1|-|TRBD1|TRBV12-3/TRBV12-4
CASSFGDREAFF
TGTGCCAGCAGTTTCGGGGACAGAGAAGCTTTCTTT
>TRBJ1-3|few|-|TRBV11-3
CASSSSAGAGNTIYF
TGTGCCAGCAGCTCCTCCGCTGGAGCTGGAAACACCATATATTTT
>TRBJ1-3|few|-|TRBV3-1/TRBV3-2
CASSRGGSSGNTIYF
TGTGCCAGCAGCAGGGGGGGTAGCTCTGGAAACACCATATATTTT
>TRBJ2-3|-|TRBD2|TRBV5-6
CASRRLAGTDTQYF
TGTGCCAGCAGGCGCCTAGCGGGTACAGATACGCAGTATTTT
>TRBJ2-3|-|TRBD2|TRBV7-2
CASSPSGRALGDTQYF
TGTGCCAGCAGCCCGAGCGGGAGGGCCCTCGGAGATACGCAGTATTTT
>TRBJ2-3|-|TRBD2|TRBV5-6
CASSYTGLGTTDTQYF
TGTGCCAGCAGCTACACGGGACTAGGGACCACAGATACGCAGTATTTT
>TRBJ1-1|-|TRBD1|TRBV9
CASSAGQGFPEAFF
TGTGCCAGCAGCGCGGGACAGGGCTTCCCTGAAGCTTTCTTT
>TRBJ2-1|-|TRBD2|TRBV11-1
CASSLPLAGGYNEQFF
TGTGCCAGCAGCTTACCACTAGCGGGCGGCTACAATGAGCAGTTCTTC
>TRBJ2-1|-|TRBD2|TRBV9
CASSVGDSGRGNEQFF
TGTGCCAGCAGCGTAGGAGATAGCGGGAGGGGCAATGAGCAGTTCTTC
>TRBJ1-5|-|TRBD1|TRBV30
CAWRRGQGVGQPQHF
TGTGCCTGGCGTAGGGGGCAGGGTGTTGGGCAGCCCCAGCATTTT
>TRBJ2-3|-|-|TRBV5-1
CASSFQGPTDTQYF
TGCGCCAGCAGCTTCCAGGGCCCAACAGATACGCAGTATTTT
>TRBJ1-3|-|-|TRBV28
CASRLGSGNTIYF
TGTGCCAGCAGATTGGGCTCTGGAAACACCATATATTTT
>TRBJ2-7|-|TRBD1|TRBV5-1
CASSSGQGPYEQYF
TGCGCCAGCAGCTCGGGACAGGGTCCCTACGAGCAGTACTTC
>TRBJ2-7|few|TRBD2|TRBV6-2/TRBV6-3
CASTPDGGASGYLEQYF
TGTGCCAGCACCCCCGACGGGGGGGCTAGCGGGTACCTCGAGCAGTACTTC
>TRBJ2-2|-|TRBD1|TRBV7-9
CASSSPTGTGELFF
TGTGCCAGCAGTTCCCCGACAGGGACCGGGGAGCTGTTTTTT
>TRBJ2-7|-|TRBD2|TRBV27
CASSYSAGGVPYEQYF
TGTGCCAGCAGTTATTCTGCGGGGGGGGTGCCCTACGAGCAGTACTTC
>TRBJ1-2|-|-|TRBV30
CAWSGGSGYTF
TGTGCCTGGAGTGGGGGATCGGGCTACACCTTC
>TRBJ1-6|-|-|TRBV10-3
CAISQGINSPLHF
TGTGCCATCAGCCAGGGAATTAATTCACCCCTCCACTTT
>TRBJ2-3|-|-|TRBV9
CATSRGSTDTQYF
TGTGCCACCTCTCGGGGTAGCACAGATACGCAGTATTTT
>TRBJ2-3|-|-|TRBV21-1
CASSKWTGADTQYF
TGTGCCAGCAGCAAATGGACAGGGGCAGATACGCAGTATTTT
>TRBJ2-2|medium-sized|-|TRBV7-9
CASSLPGALSGELFF
TGTGCCAGCAGCTTACCGGGAGCTCTGTCCGGGGAGCTGTTTTTT
>TRBJ2-5|-|-|TRBV7-2
CASSLGGTYQETQYF
TGTGCCAGCAGCTTAGGCGGAACCTACCAAGAGACCCAGTACTTC
>TRBJ1-4|-|-|TRBV2
CASSERGGDNEKLFF
TGTGCCAGCAGTGAACGGGGCGGAGATAATGAAAAACTGTTTTTT
>TRBJ1-4|-|-|TRBV20-1
CSASVWANEKLFF
TGCAGTGCTAGTGTCTGGGCTAATGAAAAACTGTTTTTT